The present entry profiles one T cell receptor (beta chain) with its context. The record originates from a study of sequential checkpoint blockade in melanoma. Stated treatment: randomized to nivolumab then ipilimumab (arm A) or the reverse (arm B). PBMC sorting kept live CD3+CD8+ cells without CD19 or CD56. Sequenced by immunoSEQ multiplex PCR; TCRdb stores in-frame clones only, minus some. In the table there are about 8,200 clones, approximately 58% of which are singletons. The V segment lost 5 bases and the J segment 4 bases; nucleotides outside the gene matches: 8. CDR1 is MNHEY, CDR2 SMNVEV, per germline (reference sequence). This CDR3 has 15 amino acids.

The source is a human donor with melanoma. This material consisted of CD8+ T cells sorted from blood (inferred from file names), taken from a patient given nivolumab and ipilimumab in sequence. This sequence joins TRBV27 and TRBJ1-5, with 7 nucleotides matching TRBD1. CDR3 sequence: CASSATGAWNQPQHF. The CDR3 nucleotides read TGTGCCAGCAGTGCCACAGGGGCCTGGAATCAGCCCCAGCATTTT.